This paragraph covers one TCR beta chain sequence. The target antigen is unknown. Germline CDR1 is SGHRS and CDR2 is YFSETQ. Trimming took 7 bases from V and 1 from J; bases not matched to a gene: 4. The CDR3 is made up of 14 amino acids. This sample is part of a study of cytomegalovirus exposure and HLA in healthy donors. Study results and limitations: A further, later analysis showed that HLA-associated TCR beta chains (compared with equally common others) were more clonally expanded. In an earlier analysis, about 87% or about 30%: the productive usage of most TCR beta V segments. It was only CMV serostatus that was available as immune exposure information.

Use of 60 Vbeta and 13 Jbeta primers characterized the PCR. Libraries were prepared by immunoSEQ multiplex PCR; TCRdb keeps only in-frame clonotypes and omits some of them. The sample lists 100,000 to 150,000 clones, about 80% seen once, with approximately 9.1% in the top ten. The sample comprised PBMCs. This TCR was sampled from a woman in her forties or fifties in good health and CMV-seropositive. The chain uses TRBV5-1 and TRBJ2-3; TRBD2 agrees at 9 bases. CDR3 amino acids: CASERGAGTDTQYF. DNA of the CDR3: TGCGCCAGCGAGCGGGGGGCCGGCACAGATACGCAGTATTTT.